One and the same sample provided the 4 T cell receptor beta chains below, sequenced in a study of blood T cell repertoires in COVID-19. The protocol was immunoSEQ multiplex PCR, while the TCRdb copy is restricted to in-frame clones and leaves out a portion. The sample holds over 200,000 clones, roughly 90% seen once. The sequencing sample was made of peripheral blood. The origin of the receptors is a woman aged 55-69 years with acute or convalescent COVID-19.

The CDR3 protein is CASSQGVEQFF. The DNA for the CDR3 is TGCGCCAGCAGCCAAGGAGTTGAGCAGTTCTTC. This chain links TRBV4-1 with TRBJ2-1, with no clear D. CDR1 is MGHRA, CDR2 YSYEKL, per germline. The CDR3 totals 11 residues. The V and J ends lost 1 base and 9 bases respectively, with 4 bases between them.

The V call is TRBV3-1 (or the pseudogene TRBV3-2), the J call TRBJ1-5; the D is unclear. The V and J ends lost 5 bases and 3 bases respectively, with 14 bases between them. Germline lookup yields CDR1 LGHDT and CDR2 YNNKEL (reference sequence). The CDR3 consists of 15 residues. CDR3 nucleotide sequence: TGTGCCAGCAGCTTTTCCGGCGGGAACAATCAGCCCCAGCATTTT. It is translated as CASSFSGGNNQPQHF.

This clone has ten or more counts. The J gene is TRBJ2-5, the V gene TRBV20-1; D is possibly TRBD2 (5 bases). The CDR3 runs 11 residues. Trimming left V 6 bases short and J 2 bases short, with 7 bases between. Germline lookup yields CDR1 DFQATT and CDR2 SNEGSKA (reference sequence). This CDR3 reads CSAEEQETQYF. CDR3 nucleotides: TGCAGTGCGGAGGAACAAGAGACCCAGTACTTC.

The rearrangement joins TRBV7-2 to TRBJ2-7, with a tentative D call TRBD2 (5 bases). The CDR3 is 15 amino acids. V gave up 3 bases and J gave up 5 bases, with 17 bases separating them. CDR1 is SGHTA and CDR2 is FQGNSA in the germline V gene. The CDR3 region is CASSLFGRLAHEQYF. CDR3 bases: TGTGCCAGCAGCTTGTTTGGGCGGCTAGCCCACGAGCAGTACTTC.